The 20 T cell receptor beta chains listed next were all sequenced from one sample in a study of spatial heterogeneity in lung cancer. The study's findings and limits: Tumor mutation counts were tracked by expanded intratumoral alpha and beta TCR counts.

For these TCRs, the target antigens are not known. As to time point: sample taken at primary tumor resection. TCRdb reprocessed the 5' RACE reads with MiXCR, giving one entry per CDR3 protein. The profile shows over 6,500 distinct CDR3 sequences, about 12% of them singletons. The sample consisted of lung tumor tissue, taken at surgery. All receptors derive from a male donor with early-stage non-small cell lung cancer.

By share, this clonotype ranks as medium-sized (0.01 to 0.1%). This beta chain was picked up by a library intended for alpha chains and is off target, so its count carries little meaning. The chain couples TRBV5-1 to TRBJ2-5; no firm D call. Germline CDR1 and CDR2: SGHRS and YFSETQ. V shed 2 bases and J shed 2 bases, with 7 bases lying between them. This CDR3 has 13 amino acids. The CDR3: CASSFAVQETQYF. DNA for the CDR3: TGCGCCAGCAGCTTCGCGGTTCAAGAGACCCAGTACTTC.

To note about this clonotype: Since it is a stray read in a library aimed at alpha chains, this beta chain has a size that is not meaningful. The chain combines TRBV20-1 with TRBJ1-2; D uncertain. Trimming cost V 3 bases and J 8 bases, with 10 bases left between them. CDR1 is DFQATT, CDR2 SNEGSKA, per germline (reference sequence). This CDR3 is built from 11 residues. CDR3 coding DNA: TGCAGTGCTAGTGAGGGTCAAGGCTACACCTTC. Amino acid sequence: CSASEGQGYTF.

This clonotype is termed medium-sized (0.01 to 0.1%). This beta chain was picked up by a library intended for alpha chains and is off target, so its count carries little meaning. This chain links TRBV4-1 with TRBJ2-3, with 11 bases matching TRBD2. Losses at the gene ends were 5 bases for V and 0 bases for J; bases not matched to a gene: 4. This CDR3 has 16 amino acids. The germline V gene has CDR1 MGHRA and CDR2 YSYEKL. In DNA form, the CDR3 reads TGCGCCAGCAGCATCGGACTAGCGGGCAGCACAGATACGCAGTATTTT. This sequence encodes CASSIGLAGSTDTQYF.

Judged by abundance, this clonotype is medium-sized. This beta chain appears as a stray read in a library generated for alpha chains; its size is not informative. The chain has TRBV3-1 and TRBJ2-7, with TRBD2 matching 10 bases. CDR1 is LGHDT and CDR2 is YNNKEL in the germline V gene (reference sequence). V was clipped by 0 bases and J by 3 bases; unmatched bases: 8. This CDR3 is built from 17 residues. The CDR3 sequence is CASSQEGEASGSYEQYF. For the CDR3, the DNA is TGTGCCAGCAGCCAAGAGGGGGAGGCTAGCGGGAGCTACGAGCAGTACTTC.

The table lists this clonotype with many counts. This beta chain represents an off-target read in a library built for alpha chains; its size is of limited meaning. The chain is built from TRBV5-4 and TRBJ2-2; 7 bases agree with TRBD2. Trimming at V came to 2 bases and at J to 1 base, leaving 2 bases not matched to a gene. Germline CDR1 and CDR2: SGHNT and YYREEE (reference sequence). This CDR3 comprises 15 residues. The CDR3 sequence: CASSLASGNTGELFF. The DNA for the CDR3 is TGTGCCAGCAGCTTAGCTAGCGGGAACACCGGGGAGCTGTTTTTT.

This clonotype was recorded many times. For a library built for alpha chains, this beta chain is a stray read; little rests on its size. The chain links TRBV12-3 or TRBV12-4 to TRBJ1-5; D call uncertain. Trimming stripped 2 bases from V and 2 bases from J, with 10 bases between. The CDR3 loop spans 15 amino acids. The CDR3 sequence: CASSLTYRGNQPQHF. The CDR3 bases are TGTGCCAGCAGTTTAACCTATAGGGGCAATCAGCCCCAGCATTTT.

Note on this clonotype: It may be a read error: a sequence one base away is much more abundant. Little can be read into the size of this beta chain, an off-target read in a library designed for alpha chains. The CDR3 DNA reads TGTGTGACGCAGCGGGAAGGGGCTAGCACAGATACGCAGTATTTT. This codes for CVTQREGASTDTQYF. The V and J genes are TRBV25-1 and TRBJ2-3; the match to TRBD2 covers 7 bases. This CDR3 comprises 15 residues. Germline V CDR1 and CDR2: MGHDK, SYGVNS.

About this clonotype itself: This beta chain represents an off-target read in a library built for alpha chains; its size is of limited meaning. This chain links TRBV28 with TRBJ1-1; no firm D call. Germline-derived CDR1 and CDR2 are MDHEN and SYDVKM. This CDR3 contains 10 residues. The V gene lost 8 bases and the J gene lost 2 bases, with 3 bases spanning the gap. The CDR3 loop reads CASPNTEAFF. CDR3 coding DNA: TGTGCCAGCCCTAACACTGAAGCTTTCTTT.

By share of the sample, this clonotype is medium-sized. Little can be read into the size of this beta chain, an off-target read in a library designed for alpha chains. The J gene is TRBJ1-5, the V gene TRBV6-2 or TRBV6-3; D unresolved. Germline V gives CDR1 MNHEY, CDR2 SVGEGT. With 4 bases removed from V and 2 bases from J, the gap between germline ends came to 6 bases. The CDR3 runs 13 residues. The CDR3 DNA sequence: TGTGCCAGCAGTTCGTCCGGCAATCAGCCCCAGCATTTT. Residues: CASSSSGNQPQHF.

By proportion, this clonotype is medium-sized. With the library built for alpha chains, this beta chain is off target and its frequency is not meaningful. This rearrangement joins TRBV2 to TRBJ1-5; D gene unclear. The length of the CDR3 is 14 residues. Per the germline V gene, CDR1 is SNHLY and CDR2 is FYNNEI. With 5 bases removed from V and 2 bases from J, the gap between germline ends came to 10 bases. CDR3: CASSWTRGNQPQHF. CDR3 DNA: TGTGCCAGCAGTTGGACCAGAGGCAATCAGCCCCAGCATTTT.

By share, this clonotype ranks as medium-sized (0.01 to 0.1%). This beta chain is an unintended read in a library built for alpha chains; its size means little. V gene TRBV3-1 combines with J gene TRBJ2-7; D is undetermined. Germline-derived CDR1 and CDR2 are LGHDT and YNNKEL (reference sequence). The CDR3 is 13 residues long. The V end lost 6 bases, the J end lost 6 bases, and 15 bases lay between the germline ends. The CDR3 spells CASRRNLVGEQYF. The CDR3 coding sequence is TGTGCCAGCAGAAGGAACCTGGTCGGCGAGCAGTACTTC.

Regarding this clonotype: This beta chain is an off-target read within a library intended for alpha chains, so its frequency means little. This chain connects TRBV4-1 to TRBJ1-3; D gene uncertain. Germline assignment: CDR1 MGHRA and CDR2 YSYEKL. The CDR3 contains 13 residues. V was shortened by 6 bases and J by 9 bases, with 15 bases between the two germline ends. The CDR3 bases are TGCGCCAGCAGATCTCCCGGGGTGAGCACCATATATTTT. Translating gives CASRSPGVSTIYF.

Note on this clonotype: The library was designed around alpha chains, so this beta chain is a stray read whose abundance carries little weight. The gene calls are TRBV20-1 and TRBJ1-2; D remains ambiguous. The CDR3 has 12 residues. Germline V gene data show CDR1 as DFQATT and CDR2 as SNEGSKA (reference sequence). The germline V and J ends were trimmed by 0 bases and 8 bases, with 10 bases remaining between them. The CDR3 region is CSAREAEGGYTF. DNA of the CDR3: TGCAGTGCTAGAGAGGCAGAGGGAGGCTACACCTTC.

This clonotype was counted at least ten times. Within a library made for alpha chains, this beta chain is off target, and its count is uninformative. The chain recombines TRBV27 with TRBJ1-1; 7 nucleotides agree with TRBD1. Germline trimming cut 5 bases from V and 8 bases from J; bases unmatched to any gene: 5. The CDR3 has 12 residues. CDR1 and CDR2 from the germline V gene are MNHEY and SMNVEV (reference sequence). The CDR3 here is CASSTPTGEAFF. CDR3 nucleotide sequence: TGTGCCAGCAGTACTCCGACAGGGGAAGCTTTCTTT.

Ten or more counts support this clonotype. Within a library made for alpha chains, this beta chain is off target, and its count is uninformative. This chain connects TRBV12-3 or TRBV12-4 to TRBJ2-7; 14 nucleotides align to TRBD2. J lost 4 bases, V lost 6 bases, and 11 bases had no gene match. CDR3 length: 17 residues. The CDR3 bases are TGTGCCAGCAGCCCGGGGACTAGCGGGGGTCAGACTTACGAGCAGTACTTC. It codes for CASSPGTSGGQTYEQYF.

This clonotype was counted ten times or more. The library was designed around alpha chains, so this beta chain is a stray read whose abundance carries little weight. CDR3 sequence reads: CSARDRATRGDTQYF. In DNA form, the CDR3 reads TGCAGTGCTAGAGATAGGGCAACCAGAGGGGATACGCAGTATTTT. The chain has TRBV20-1 and TRBJ2-3; D possibly corresponds to TRBD2 (5 bases). Germline values: CDR1 DFQATT, CDR2 SNEGSKA (reference sequence). V was trimmed by 0 bases and J by 6 bases, leaving 16 bases between them. The CDR3 consists of 15 residues.

This clonotype showed up just a few times. This beta chain appears as a stray read in a library generated for alpha chains; its size is not informative. The chain has TRBV5-4 and TRBJ2-3, with 10 bases matching TRBD2. CDR1 SGHNT and CDR2 YYREEE come from the germline V gene (reference sequence). V shed 9 bases, J shed 1 base, and the junction held 2 bases outside the gene matches. There are 13 residues in the CDR3. The CDR3 loop is CATGTSGTDTQYF. The CDR3 DNA is TGTGCCACCGGGACTAGCGGCACAGATACGCAGTATTTT.

As concerns this clonotype: The library was designed around alpha chains, so this beta chain is a stray read whose abundance carries little weight. The gene calls are TRBV6-5 and TRBJ2-5; D remains ambiguous. The CDR3 loop spans 12 amino acids. V was cut by 6 bases and J by 5 bases, with 10 bases left in between. From germline, CDR1 is MNHEY and CDR2 SVGAGI. In DNA, the CDR3 is TGTGCCAGCAGCCGACCTAAGGAGACCCAGTACTTC. Residues: CASSRPKETQYF.

This clonotype is a singleton in its sample. This beta chain turned up in a library designed for alpha chains; as an off-target read, its abundance says little. The chain uses TRBV6-2 or TRBV6-3 and TRBJ2-1; D may be TRBD2 (5 bases). There are 11 residues in the CDR3. V lost 6 bases to trimming and J lost 6 bases, with 6 bases between them. Germline CDR1 MNHEY, CDR2 SVGEGT. The CDR3 spells CASSRGNEQFF. DNA of the CDR3: TGTGCCAGCAGCCGGGGCAATGAGCAGTTCTTC.

This clonotype was detected many times. Since the library was made to target alpha chains, this beta chain is a stray read and its abundance is not meaningful. The chain links TRBV20-1 to TRBJ2-4, with TRBD2 matching 14 bases. The CDR3 totals 18 residues. Germline V gene lookup returns CDR1 DFQATT and CDR2 SNEGSKA (reference sequence). Trimming removed 6 bases from V and 2 bases from J; junction bases left unmatched: 12. CDR3 sequence: CSALGLAGETVSKNIQYF. CDR3 DNA sequence: TGCAGTGCCCTGGGACTAGCGGGAGAAACTGTGTCCAAAAACATTCAGTACTTC.